These 8 T cell receptor beta chains came from one sample sequenced in a study of cytomegalovirus exposure and HLA in healthy donors. 13 Jbeta primers and 60 Vbeta primers were used for the PCR. Profiling relied on immunoSEQ multiplex PCR, and the TCRdb table lists in-frame clones only, not all of them. The data show about 67,000 clones, with roughly nine tenths seen just once and 9% to 13% held by the top ten. The sequencing sample was made of PBMCs. Every receptor here comes from a woman in her thirties in good health and CMV-seropositive.

The chain carries TRBV2 and TRBJ1-5; TRBD1 matches 7 bases. CDR1 and CDR2 (germline): SNHLY, FYNNEI. CDR3 length equals 13 residues. After removal of 7 bases from V and 7 bases from J, the junction contained 7 bases not matched to a gene. The CDR3 DNA follows: TGTGCCAGCAATCGACAGGGTATACAGCCCCAGCATTTT. Translated, it gives CASNRQGIQPQHF.

V and J are TRBV9 and TRBJ2-5; 11 bases are a match to TRBD2. The ends lost 1 base at V and 2 bases at J; junction bases unmatched: 1. The germline gives CDR1 SGDLS, CDR2 YYNGEE. There are 15 residues in the CDR3. The CDR3 reads CASSVSSGRQETQYF. The CDR3 coding sequence is TGTGCCAGCAGCGTATCTAGCGGGAGGCAAGAGACCCAGTACTTC.

This clone appeared a single time. The chain uses TRBV19 and TRBJ2-2, with D maybe TRBD1 (6 bases). In germline, CDR1 is LNHDA, CDR2 SQIVND (reference sequence). Trimming removed 2 bases from V and 7 bases from J, with 8 bases in between. This CDR3 region has 13 residues. In nucleotides, the CDR3 is TGTGCCAGTAGTATACAGGGGTTCGGGGAGCTGTTTTTT. This translates into CASSIQGFGELFF.

This clone was counted a single time. The V and J genes are TRBV4-1 and TRBJ2-3; D is ambiguous. Germline V lookup: CDR1 MGHRA, CDR2 YSYEKL. The CDR3 loop spans 20 amino acids. Trimming cost V 2 bases and J 2 bases, with 26 bases left between them. CDR3 DNA: TGCGCCAGCAGCCAAACTTACTCTTCATTGTCCTCCCTACTCACAGATACGCAGTATTTT. This translates into CASSQTYSSLSSLLTDTQYF.

The genes are TRBV27 and TRBJ2-5; D unresolved. Germline V gives CDR1 MNHEY, CDR2 SMNVEV (reference sequence). V gave up 3 bases and J gave up 3 bases, with 8 bases separating them. The CDR3 is 13 residues long. CDR3 region: CASSFDLKETQYF. CDR3 sequence (DNA): TGTGCCAGCAGTTTTGACTTGAAAGAGACCCAGTACTTC.

The chain uses TRBV5-6 and TRBJ1-2, with 10 nucleotides matching TRBD1. The V gene end was trimmed by 5 bases and the J gene end by 2 bases; junction bases not matched to a gene: 6. The CDR3 has 15 amino acids. Germline assignment: CDR1 SGHDT and CDR2 YYEEEE. The CDR3 DNA reads as TGTGCCAGCAGTTCTCCGGGACAGGGGAACTATGGCTACACCTTC. Its translation is CASSSPGQGNYGYTF.

The chain joins TRBV5-4 to TRBJ2-1; 12 positions match TRBD2. The J segment lost 6 bases and the V segment lost 0 bases, leaving 7 bases of the junction unmatched. There are 17 residues in the CDR3. Germline assignment: CDR1 SGHNT and CDR2 YYREEE (reference sequence). DNA of the CDR3: TGTGCCAGCAGCTTGGGGCCTCTAGCGGGAGGGGGCAATGAGCAGTTCTTC. As protein: CASSLGPLAGGGNEQFF.

The chain employs TRBV19 and TRBJ2-5; TRBD2 matches 11 bases. The germline gives CDR1 LNHDA, CDR2 SQIVND (reference sequence). Losses at the gene ends were 5 bases for V and 1 base for J; bases not matched to a gene: 9. The CDR3 spans 17 residues. CDR3 nucleotide sequence: TGTGCCAGTAGTGCTCGGGGACTAGCGGAGCTCCAAGAGACCCAGTACTTC. Translated, it gives CASSARGLAELQETQYF.